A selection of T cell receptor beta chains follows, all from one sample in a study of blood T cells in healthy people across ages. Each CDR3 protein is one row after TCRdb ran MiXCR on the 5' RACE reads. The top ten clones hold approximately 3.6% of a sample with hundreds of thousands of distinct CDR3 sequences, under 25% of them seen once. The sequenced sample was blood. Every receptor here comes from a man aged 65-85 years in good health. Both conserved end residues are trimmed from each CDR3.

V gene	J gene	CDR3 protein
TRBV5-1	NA	ASSIILAGGQVKTQY
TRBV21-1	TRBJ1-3	ASSKMGGAFGNTIY
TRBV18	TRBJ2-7	ASSPAGKTYEQY
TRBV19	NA	ASSISGTSGSDEQY
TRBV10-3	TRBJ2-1	AIGGIKRDEQF
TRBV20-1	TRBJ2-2	SARVMAGDRTGELF
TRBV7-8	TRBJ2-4	ASSPKLMDIQY
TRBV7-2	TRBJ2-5	ASSLDQGSTETQY
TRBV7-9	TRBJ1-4	ASSREMTGPEKLF
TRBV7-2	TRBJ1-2	ASSHWTGDYGYT
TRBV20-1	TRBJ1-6	SAKTGSSYNSPLH
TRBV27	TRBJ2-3	ASSSGQELADTQY
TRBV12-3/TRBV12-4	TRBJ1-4	ASSAPPGIREKLF
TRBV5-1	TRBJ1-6	ASRGREHSPLH
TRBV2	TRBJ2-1	ASSPPQSGRGLHEQF
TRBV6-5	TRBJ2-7	ASSYTGSSYEQY
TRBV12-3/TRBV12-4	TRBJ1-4	ASSLWGRNEKLF
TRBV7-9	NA	ASSPQGETRDEQF
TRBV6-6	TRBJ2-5	ASTRGLNQETQY
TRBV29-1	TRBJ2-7	SAGQGGSYEQY
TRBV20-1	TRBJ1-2	SGTAESNYGYT
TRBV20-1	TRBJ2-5	SARGLAGPETQY
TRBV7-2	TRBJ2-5	ASGPPLYKETQY
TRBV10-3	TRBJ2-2	ASATGGNTGELF
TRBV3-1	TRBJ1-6	ASRSWTEYGSPLH
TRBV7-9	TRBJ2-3	ASSELSTGTQY
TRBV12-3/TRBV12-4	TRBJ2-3	ASSLSGAQY
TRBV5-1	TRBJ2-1	ASSWTSGHVSEQF
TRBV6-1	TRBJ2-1	ASSEGPPVLVNEQF
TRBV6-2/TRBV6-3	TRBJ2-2	ASSYVLAGNTGELF
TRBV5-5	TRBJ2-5	ASSLIGQGSETQY
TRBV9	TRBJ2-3	ASSVVGGSSTDTQY
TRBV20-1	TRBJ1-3	SAREGTGPSGNTIY
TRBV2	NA	ASSETGLSIYEQY
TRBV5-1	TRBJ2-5	ASSLGPTGIQETQY
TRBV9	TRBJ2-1	ASSVDHSYNEQF
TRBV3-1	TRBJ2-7	ASSHSTGGGSGEQY
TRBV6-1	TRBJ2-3	ASSEVGLAGTDTQY
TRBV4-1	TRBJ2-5	ASSQEITGIGTQY
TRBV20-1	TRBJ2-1	SAPLARDEQF
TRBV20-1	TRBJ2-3	SAAPSGRGTDTQY
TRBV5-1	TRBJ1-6	ASSLVPQGWSDSPLH